One sample yielded the 3 T cell receptor beta chains listed below, sequenced in a study of T cell changes during pregnancy in multiple sclerosis. The method was immunoSEQ multiplex PCR; TCRdb's version includes in-frame clones alone and lacks a portion of them. Seen here are more than 35,000 clones, around 89% observed once, and the top ten hold roughly 10%. The specimen was CD8+ T cells from peripheral blood mononuclear cells, collected in the third trimester of pregnancy. These receptors originate from a female donor with multiple sclerosis, enrolled in a pregnancy study.

The rearrangement links TRBV20-1 to TRBJ2-1; D is uncertain. CDR1 is DFQATT and CDR2 is SNEGSKA in the germline V gene (reference sequence). V was clipped by 4 bases and J by 4 bases, with 5 bases between them. CDR3 size: 11 residues. The CDR3 region has the DNA TGCAGTGCTACGGTTTACAATGAGCAGTTCTTC. Protein product: CSATVYNEQFF.

In its sample, this clone is medium-sized. This CDR3 reads CARMGLLNEQFF. For the CDR3, the DNA is TGTGCCAGAATGGGACTACTCAATGAGCAGTTCTTC. The chain is built from TRBV30 and TRBJ2-1; 7 positions match TRBD2. The CDR3 totals 12 residues. CDR1 and CDR2 from the germline V gene are GTSNPN and SVGIG (reference sequence). Losses at the gene ends were 8 bases for V and 6 bases for J; bases not matched to a gene: 7.

The gene calls are TRBV19 and TRBJ2-1; perhaps TRBD2 as D (6 bases). V was trimmed by 4 bases and J by 4 bases, leaving 11 bases between them. The germline V gene encodes CDR1 LNHDA and CDR2 SQIVND (reference sequence). The CDR3 is 14 residues long. Here the CDR3 DNA reads TGTGCCAGTAGTAACGGGGGAATATACAATGAGCAGTTCTTC. The encoded protein is CASSNGGIYNEQFF.